This T cell receptor beta chain originates from a study of blood T cell repertoires in COVID-19. Overall study: Acute and convalescent COVID-19 specimens originated in the United States, Italy and Spain. The analysed material was cDNA or gDNA that came from T cells, B-cell-depleted T cells, or PBMCs.

Per the study methods: Nucleated cell number was recorded as an estimate derived from reference gene primer amplification. Profiling relied on immunoSEQ multiplex PCR, and the TCRdb table lists in-frame clones only, not all of them. V and J calls plus clone size are reproduced from that table; the DNA served to infer D and trimming. The table lists more than 55,000 clones, about nine tenths of them singletons. V shed 4 bases and J 6 bases; nucleotides not matched to a gene: 12. This CDR3 region has 18 residues. From germline, CDR1 is MGHRA and CDR2 YSYEKL. The gene calls are TRBV4-1 and TRBJ2-2; 12 bases map to TRBD2. The TCR sequence derives from a man aged 50 or older with active COVID-19. The sequenced sample was peripheral blood. The CDR3 loop is CASSLPSGRGLLPGELFF. The CDR3 DNA sequence: TGCGCCAGCAGCCTCCCTAGCGGGAGGGGGTTACTCCCCGGGGAGCTGTTTTTT.